By frequency, the clone carrying this T cell receptor beta chain is medium-sized. The antigen remains unidentified. The data belong to a study of T cell clusters in autoimmune cytopenias. Study-wide results and caveats: TRB repertoire shifts in secondary cytopenia and chronic lymphocytic leukemia mostly reflected lymphoma, not autoimmunity.

The CDR3 loop spans 16 amino acids. In germline, CDR1 is SGHDT, CDR2 YYEEEE. TRB was amplified by touch-down multiplex PCR, primer pools A and B combined. With the multiplex PCR reads reprocessed, TCRdb shows one record per CDR3 protein and no DNA. The ten most abundant clones cover around 5% of a sample with around 5,700 distinct CDR3 sequences. TRB amplification used roughly 250 ng of peripheral blood genomic DNA. The specimen sequenced was peripheral blood. The sequence derives from a human donor with an autoimmune cytopenia or autoimmune hepatitis (not recorded which). The chain recombines TRBV5-6 with TRBJ2-1; no DNA is available, so the TRBD2 call from TCRdb remains unchecked. CDR3 sequence reads: CASSSTTSYPYNEQFF.